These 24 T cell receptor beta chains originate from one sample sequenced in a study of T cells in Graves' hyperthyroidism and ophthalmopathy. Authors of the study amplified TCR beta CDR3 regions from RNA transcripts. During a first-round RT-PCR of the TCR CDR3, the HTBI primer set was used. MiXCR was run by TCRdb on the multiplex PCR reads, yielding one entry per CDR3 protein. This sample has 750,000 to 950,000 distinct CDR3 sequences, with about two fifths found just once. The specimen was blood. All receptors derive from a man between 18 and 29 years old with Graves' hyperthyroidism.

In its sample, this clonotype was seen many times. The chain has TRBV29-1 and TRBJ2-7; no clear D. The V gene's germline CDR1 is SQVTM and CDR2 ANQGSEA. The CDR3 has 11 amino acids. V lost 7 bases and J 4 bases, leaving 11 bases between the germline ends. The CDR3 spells CSALRDYEQYF. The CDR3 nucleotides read TGCAGCGCTTTGCGCGATTACGAGCAGTACTTC.

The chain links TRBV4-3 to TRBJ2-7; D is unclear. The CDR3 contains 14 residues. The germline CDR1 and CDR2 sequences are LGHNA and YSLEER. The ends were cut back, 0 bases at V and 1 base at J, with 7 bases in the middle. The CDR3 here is CASSQDAQSYEQYF. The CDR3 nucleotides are TGCGCCAGCAGCCAAGATGCCCAGTCCTACGAGCAGTACTTC.

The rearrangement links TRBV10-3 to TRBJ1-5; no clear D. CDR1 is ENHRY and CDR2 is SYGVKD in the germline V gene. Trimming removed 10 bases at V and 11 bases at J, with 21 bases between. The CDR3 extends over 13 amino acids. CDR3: CATEGGVQETQHF. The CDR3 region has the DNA TGTGCCACGGAGGGCGGGGTGCAAGAGACCCAGCATTTT.

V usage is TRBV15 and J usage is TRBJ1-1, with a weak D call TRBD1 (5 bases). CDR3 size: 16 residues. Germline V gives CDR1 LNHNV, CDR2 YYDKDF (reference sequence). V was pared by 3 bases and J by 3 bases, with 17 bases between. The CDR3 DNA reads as TGTGCCACCAGCAGCTTAGATCCTGGGGGATACACTGAAGCTTTCTTT. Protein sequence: CATSSLDPGGYTEAFF.

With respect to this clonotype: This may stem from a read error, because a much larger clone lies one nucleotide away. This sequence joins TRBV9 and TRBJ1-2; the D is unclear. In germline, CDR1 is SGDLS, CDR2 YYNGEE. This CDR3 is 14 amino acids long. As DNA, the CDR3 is TGTGCCTGCAGCCCTAGTGGAAGGACCTATGGCTACACCTTC. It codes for CACSPSGRTYGYTF.

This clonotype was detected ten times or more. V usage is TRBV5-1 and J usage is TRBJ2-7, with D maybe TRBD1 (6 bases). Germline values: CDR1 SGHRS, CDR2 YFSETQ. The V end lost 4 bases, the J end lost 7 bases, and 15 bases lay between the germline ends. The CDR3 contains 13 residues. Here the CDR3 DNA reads TGCGCCAGCAGCGAGGACAGAACTAGGGAGCAGTACTTC. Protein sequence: CASSEDRTREQYF.

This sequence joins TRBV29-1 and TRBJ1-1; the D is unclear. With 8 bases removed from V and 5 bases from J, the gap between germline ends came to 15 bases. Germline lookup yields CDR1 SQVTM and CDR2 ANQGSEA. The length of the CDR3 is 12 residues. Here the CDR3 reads CSLVSPSTEAFF. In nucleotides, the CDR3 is TGCAGCTTGGTCAGTCCGTCGACTGAAGCTTTCTTT.

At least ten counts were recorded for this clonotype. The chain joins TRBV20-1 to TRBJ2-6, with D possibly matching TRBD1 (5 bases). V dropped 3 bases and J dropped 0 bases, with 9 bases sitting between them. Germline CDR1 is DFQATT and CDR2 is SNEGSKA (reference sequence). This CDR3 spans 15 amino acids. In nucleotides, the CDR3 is TGCAGTGCTAGTCTCGACAGCTCTGGGGCCAACGTCCTGACTTTC. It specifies CSASLDSSGANVLTF.

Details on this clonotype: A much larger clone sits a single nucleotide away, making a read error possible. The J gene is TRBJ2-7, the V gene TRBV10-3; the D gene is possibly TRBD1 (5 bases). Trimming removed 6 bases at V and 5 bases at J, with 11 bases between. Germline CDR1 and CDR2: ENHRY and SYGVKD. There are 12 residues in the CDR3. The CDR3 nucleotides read TGTGCCATCAGCAACCTCAGGGACGAGCAGTACTTC. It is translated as CAISNLRDEQYF.

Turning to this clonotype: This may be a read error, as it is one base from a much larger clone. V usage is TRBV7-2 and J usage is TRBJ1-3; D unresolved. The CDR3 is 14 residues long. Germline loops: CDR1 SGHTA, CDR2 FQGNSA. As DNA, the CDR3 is TGTGCCAGCAGCTTAGATTTCTCTGGAAACACCTTATATTTT. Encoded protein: CASSLDFSGNTLYF.

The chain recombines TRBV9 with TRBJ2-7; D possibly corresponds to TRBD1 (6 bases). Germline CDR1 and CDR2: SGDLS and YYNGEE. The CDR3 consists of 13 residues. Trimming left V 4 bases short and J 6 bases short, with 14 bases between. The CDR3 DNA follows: TGTGCCAGCAGCTTTCCAGGGGATCGCGAGCAGTACTTC. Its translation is CASSFPGDREQYF.

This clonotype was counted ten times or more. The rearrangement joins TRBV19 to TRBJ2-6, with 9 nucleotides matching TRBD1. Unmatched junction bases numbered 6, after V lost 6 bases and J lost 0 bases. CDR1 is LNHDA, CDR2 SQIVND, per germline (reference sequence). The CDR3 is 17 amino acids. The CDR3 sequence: CASSRKGQGSGANVLTF. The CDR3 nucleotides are TGTGCCAGTAGCCGAAAGGGACAGGGCTCTGGGGCCAACGTCCTGACTTTC. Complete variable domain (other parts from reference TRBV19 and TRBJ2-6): DGGITQSPKYLFRKEGQNVTLSCEQNLNHDAMYWYRQDPGQGLRLIYYSQIVNDFQKGDIAEGYSVSREKKESFPLTVTSAQKNPTAFYLCASSRKGQGSGANVLTFGAGSRLTVL.

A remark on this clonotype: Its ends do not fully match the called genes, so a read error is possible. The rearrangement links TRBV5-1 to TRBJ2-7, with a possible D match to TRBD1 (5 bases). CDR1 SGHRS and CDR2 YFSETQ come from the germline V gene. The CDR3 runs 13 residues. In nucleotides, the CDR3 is TGCGCCGGCAGCTTGGAAGGGGCTTACGAGCAGTACTTC. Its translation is CAGSLEGAYEQYF.

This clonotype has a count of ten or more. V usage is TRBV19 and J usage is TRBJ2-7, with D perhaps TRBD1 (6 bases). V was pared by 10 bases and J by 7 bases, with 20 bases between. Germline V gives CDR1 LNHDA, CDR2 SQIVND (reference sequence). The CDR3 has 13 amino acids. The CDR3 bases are TGTGCCACATCCGGGACAAGCTCCGGAGAGCAGTACTTC. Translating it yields CATSGTSSGEQYF.

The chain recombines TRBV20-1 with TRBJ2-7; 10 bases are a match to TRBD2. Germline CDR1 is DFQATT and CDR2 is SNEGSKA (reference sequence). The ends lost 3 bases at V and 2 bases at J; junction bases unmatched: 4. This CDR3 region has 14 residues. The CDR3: CSARGGLATYEQYF. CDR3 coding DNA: TGCAGTGCTAGGGGGGGACTAGCGACCTACGAGCAGTACTTC.

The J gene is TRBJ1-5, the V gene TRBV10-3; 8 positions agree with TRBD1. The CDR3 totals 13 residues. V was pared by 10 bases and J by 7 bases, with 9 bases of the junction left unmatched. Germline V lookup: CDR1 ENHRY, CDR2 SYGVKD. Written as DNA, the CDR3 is TGTGCCACCGGGACAGGATCGTGGCAGCCCCAGCATTTT. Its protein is CATGTGSWQPQHF.

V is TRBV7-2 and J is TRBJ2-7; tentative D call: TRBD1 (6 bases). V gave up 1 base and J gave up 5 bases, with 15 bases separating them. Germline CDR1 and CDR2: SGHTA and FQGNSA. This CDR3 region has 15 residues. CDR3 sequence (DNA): TGTGCCAGCAGCTTAGAAGGGACACGGGCCGACGAGCAGTACTTC. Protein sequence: CASSLEGTRADEQYF.

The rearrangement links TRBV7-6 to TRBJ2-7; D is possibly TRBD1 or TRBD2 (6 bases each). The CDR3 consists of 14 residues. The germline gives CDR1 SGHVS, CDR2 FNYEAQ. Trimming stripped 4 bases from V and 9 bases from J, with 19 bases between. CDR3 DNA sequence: TGTGCCAGCAGCTCCCAGGAGGGGGGAGTTCTGCAGTACTTC. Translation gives CASSSQEGGVLQYF.

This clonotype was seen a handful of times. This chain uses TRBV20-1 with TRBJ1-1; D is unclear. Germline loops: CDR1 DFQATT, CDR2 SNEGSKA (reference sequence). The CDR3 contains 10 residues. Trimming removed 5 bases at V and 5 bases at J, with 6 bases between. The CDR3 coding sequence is TGCAGTGCTGCCGGGACTGAAGCTTTCTTT. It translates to CSAAGTEAFF.

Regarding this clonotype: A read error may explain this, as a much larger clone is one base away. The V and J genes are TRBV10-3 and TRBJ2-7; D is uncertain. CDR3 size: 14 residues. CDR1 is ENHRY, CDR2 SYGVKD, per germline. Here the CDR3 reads CATRELAQSYGQYF. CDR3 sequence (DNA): TGTGCCACCCGAGAGCTGGCTCAATCCTACGGGCAGTACTTC.

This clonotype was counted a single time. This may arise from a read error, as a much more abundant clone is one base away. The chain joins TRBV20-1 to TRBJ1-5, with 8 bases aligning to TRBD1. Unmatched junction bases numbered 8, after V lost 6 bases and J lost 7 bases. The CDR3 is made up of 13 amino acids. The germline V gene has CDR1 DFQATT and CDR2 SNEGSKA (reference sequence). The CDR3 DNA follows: TGCAGTGCCGTACAGGGGGTCGGGCAGCCCCAGCATTTT. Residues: CSAVQGVGQPQHF.

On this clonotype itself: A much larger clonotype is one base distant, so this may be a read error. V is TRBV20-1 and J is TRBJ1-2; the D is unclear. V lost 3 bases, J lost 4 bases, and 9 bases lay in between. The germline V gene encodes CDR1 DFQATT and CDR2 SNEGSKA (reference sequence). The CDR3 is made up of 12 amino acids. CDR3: CSARGLGYGYTF. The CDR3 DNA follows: TGCAGTGCTAGGGGCCTAGGCTATGGCTACACCTTC.

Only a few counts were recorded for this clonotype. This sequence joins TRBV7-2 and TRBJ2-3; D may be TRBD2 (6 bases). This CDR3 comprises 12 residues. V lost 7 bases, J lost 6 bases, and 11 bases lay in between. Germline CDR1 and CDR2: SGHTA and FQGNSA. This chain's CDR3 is CASMGGGDTQYF. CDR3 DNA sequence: TGTGCCAGCATGGGAGGAGGTGATACGCAGTATTTT.

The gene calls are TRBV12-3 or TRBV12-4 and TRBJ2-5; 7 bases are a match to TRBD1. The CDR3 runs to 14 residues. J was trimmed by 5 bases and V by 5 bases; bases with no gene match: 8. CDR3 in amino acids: CASSRDSLHETQYF. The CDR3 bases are TGTGCCAGCAGTCGGGACAGCCTCCACGAGACCCAGTACTTC.